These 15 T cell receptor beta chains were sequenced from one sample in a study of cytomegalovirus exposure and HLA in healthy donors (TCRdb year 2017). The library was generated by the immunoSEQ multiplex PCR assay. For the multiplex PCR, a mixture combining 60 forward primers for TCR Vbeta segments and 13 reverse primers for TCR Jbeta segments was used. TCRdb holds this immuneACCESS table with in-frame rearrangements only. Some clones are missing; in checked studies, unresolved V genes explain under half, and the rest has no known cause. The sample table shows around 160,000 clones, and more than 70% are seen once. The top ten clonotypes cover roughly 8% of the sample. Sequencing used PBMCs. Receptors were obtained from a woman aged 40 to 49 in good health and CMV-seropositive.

The CDR3 DNA is TGTGCCTCATACGCGGACAGGGGAGGCGCTGGGGCCAACGTCCTGACTTTC. It codes for CASYADRGGAGANVLTF. The chain uses TRBV11-1 and TRBJ2-6; TRBD1 aligns across 9 bases. The CDR3 is 17 amino acids. Germline CDR1 reads SGHAT; CDR2 reads FQDESV (reference sequence). Germline trimming cut 11 bases from V and 2 bases from J; bases unmatched to any gene: 13.

CDR3 nucleotide sequence: TGCGCCAGCAGCGTGGACATCGACTATGGCTACACCTTC. As protein: CASSVDIDYGYTF. The V and J genes are TRBV5-1 and TRBJ1-2, with D perhaps matching TRBD1 (5 bases). Per the germline V gene, CDR1 is SGHRS and CDR2 is YFSETQ. CDR3 length: 13 amino acids. V was shortened by 4 bases and J by 3 bases, with 10 bases between the two germline ends.

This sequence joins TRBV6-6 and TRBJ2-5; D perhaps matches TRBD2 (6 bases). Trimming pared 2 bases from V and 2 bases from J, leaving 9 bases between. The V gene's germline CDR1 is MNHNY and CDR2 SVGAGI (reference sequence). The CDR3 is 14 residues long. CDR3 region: CASSYGTPQETQYF. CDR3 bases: TGTGCCAGCAGTTACGGGACTCCTCAAGAGACCCAGTACTTC.

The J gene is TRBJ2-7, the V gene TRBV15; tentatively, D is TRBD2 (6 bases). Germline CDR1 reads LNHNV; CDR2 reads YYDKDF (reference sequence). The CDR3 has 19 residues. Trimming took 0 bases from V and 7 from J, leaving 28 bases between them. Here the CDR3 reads CATSRESPATASELLEQYF. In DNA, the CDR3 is TGTGCCACCAGCAGAGAGAGTCCAGCTACAGCTAGCGAGCTTCTGGAGCAGTACTTC. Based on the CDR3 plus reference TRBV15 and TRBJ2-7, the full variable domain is DAMVIQNPRYQVTQFGKPVTLSCSQTLNHNVMYWYQQKSSQAPKLLFHYYDKDFNNEADTPDNFQSRRPNTSFCFLDIRSPGLGDTAMYLCATSRESPATASELLEQYFGPGTRLTVT.

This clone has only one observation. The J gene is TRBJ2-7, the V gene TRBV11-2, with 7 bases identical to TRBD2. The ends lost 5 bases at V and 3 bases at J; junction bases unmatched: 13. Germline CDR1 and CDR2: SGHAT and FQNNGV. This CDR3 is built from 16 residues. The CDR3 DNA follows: TGTGCCAGCAGCCTAGGTCCACGGGGGGATTACTACGAGCAGTACTTC. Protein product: CASSLGPRGDYYEQYF.

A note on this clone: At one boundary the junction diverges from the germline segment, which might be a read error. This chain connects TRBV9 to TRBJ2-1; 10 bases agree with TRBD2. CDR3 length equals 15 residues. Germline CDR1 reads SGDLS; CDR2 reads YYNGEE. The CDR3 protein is CAGSVGLAGDNEQFF. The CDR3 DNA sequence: TGTGCCGGCAGCGTAGGTCTAGCGGGGGACAATGAGCAGTTCTTC.

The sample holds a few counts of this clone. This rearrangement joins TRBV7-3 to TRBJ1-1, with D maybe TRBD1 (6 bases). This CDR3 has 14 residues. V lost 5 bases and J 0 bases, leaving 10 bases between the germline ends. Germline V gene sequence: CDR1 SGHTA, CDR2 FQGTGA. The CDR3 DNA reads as TGTGCCAGCAGCCTACAGGGCTTGAACACTGAAGCTTTCTTT. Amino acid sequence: CASSLQGLNTEAFF.

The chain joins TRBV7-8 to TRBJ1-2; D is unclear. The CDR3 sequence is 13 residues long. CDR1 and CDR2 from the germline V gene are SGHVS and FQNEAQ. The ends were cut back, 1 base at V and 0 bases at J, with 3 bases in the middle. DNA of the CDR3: TGTGCCAGCAGCTTAGACTCTAACTATGGCTACACCTTC. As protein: CASSLDSNYGYTF. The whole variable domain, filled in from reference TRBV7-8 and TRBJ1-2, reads GAGVSQSPRYKVAKRGQDVALRCDPISGHVSLFWYQQALGQGPEFLTYFQNEAQLDKSGLPSDRFFAERPEGSVSTLKIQRTQQEDSAVYLCASSLDSNYGYTFGSGTRLTVV.

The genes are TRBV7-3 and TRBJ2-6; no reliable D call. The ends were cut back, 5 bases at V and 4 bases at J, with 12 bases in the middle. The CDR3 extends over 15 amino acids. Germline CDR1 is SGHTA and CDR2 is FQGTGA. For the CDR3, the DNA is TGTGCCAGCAGCCCCCCCAGTACAGGGGCCAACGTCCTGACTTTC. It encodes CASSPPSTGANVLTF. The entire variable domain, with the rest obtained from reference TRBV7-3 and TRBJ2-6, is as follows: GAGVSQTPSNKVTEKGKYVELRCDPISGHTALYWYRQSLGQGPEFLIYFQGTGAADDSGLPNDRFFAVRPEGSVSTLKIQRTERGDSAVYLCASSPPSTGANVLTFGAGSRLTVL.

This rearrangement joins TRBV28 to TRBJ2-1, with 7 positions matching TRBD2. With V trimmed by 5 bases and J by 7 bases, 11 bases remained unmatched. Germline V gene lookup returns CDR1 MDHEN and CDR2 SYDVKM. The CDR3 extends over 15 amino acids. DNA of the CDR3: TGTGCCAGCAGTCCCGAGGCGGGAGTAAAGAATGAGCAGTTCTTC. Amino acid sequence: CASSPEAGVKNEQFF.

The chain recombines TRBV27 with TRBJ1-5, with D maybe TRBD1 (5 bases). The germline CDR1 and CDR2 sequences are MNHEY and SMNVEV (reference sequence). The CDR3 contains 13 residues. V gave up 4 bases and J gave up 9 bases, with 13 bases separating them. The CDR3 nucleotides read TGTGCCAGCAGTTCTGGGAGCGGGGGGCCCCAGCATTTT. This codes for CASSSGSGGPQHF.

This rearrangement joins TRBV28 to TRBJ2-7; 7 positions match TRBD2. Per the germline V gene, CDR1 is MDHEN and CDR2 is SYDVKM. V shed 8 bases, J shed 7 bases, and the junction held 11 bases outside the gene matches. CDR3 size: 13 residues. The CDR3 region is CASRGGTPVEQYF. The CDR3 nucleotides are TGTGCCAGCCGCGGGGGTACCCCGGTGGAGCAGTACTTC.

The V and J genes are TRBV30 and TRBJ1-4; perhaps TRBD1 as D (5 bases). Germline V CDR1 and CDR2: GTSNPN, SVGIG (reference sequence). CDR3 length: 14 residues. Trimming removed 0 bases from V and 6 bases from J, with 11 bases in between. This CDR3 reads CAWSVGRVDEKLFF. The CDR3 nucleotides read TGTGCCTGGAGTGTTGGCAGGGTAGATGAAAAACTGTTTTTT.

The CDR3 DNA sequence: TGTGCCAGCGGAGGGGCTAGCAATCAGCCCCAGCATTTT. It specifies CASGGASNQPQHF. This chain joins TRBV9 and TRBJ1-5, with D maybe TRBD1 (5 bases). In germline, CDR1 is SGDLS, CDR2 YYNGEE. V was cut by 7 bases and J by 0 bases, with 8 bases left in between. The CDR3 sequence is 13 residues long. Supplemented by reference TRBV9 and TRBJ1-5, the full variable domain reads DSGVTQTPKHLITATGQRVTLRCSPRSGDLSVYWYQQSLDQGLQFLIQYYNGEERAKGNILERFSAQQFPDLHSELNLSSLELGDSALYFCASGGASNQPQHFGDGTRLSIL.

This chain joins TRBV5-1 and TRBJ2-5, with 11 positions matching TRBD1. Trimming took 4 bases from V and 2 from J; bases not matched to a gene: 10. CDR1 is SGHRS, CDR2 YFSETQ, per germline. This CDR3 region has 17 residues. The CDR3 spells CASSGGQGVRGQETQYF. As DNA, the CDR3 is TGCGCCAGCAGCGGGGGACAGGGGGTAAGGGGACAAGAGACCCAGTACTTC.